The next 7 T cell receptor beta chains were all read from a single sample in a study of cytomegalovirus exposure and HLA in healthy donors. Both 60 Vbeta primers and 13 Jbeta primers went into the PCR. Data came from immunoSEQ multiplex PCR; TCRdb stores just in-frame clones and leaves some out. This repertoire shows some 180,000 clones, about 85% found once; its top ten account for around 0.98%. The source material was PBMCs. These TCRs come from a boy aged 2 to 10 in good health and CMV-seronegative.

V is TRBV7-8 and J is TRBJ2-2; D perhaps matches TRBD1 (6 bases). There are 18 residues in the CDR3. The germline V gene encodes CDR1 SGHVS and CDR2 FQNEAQ. V was cut by 7 bases and J by 1 base, with 22 bases left in between. The CDR3 DNA is TGTGCCAGCAACACACCAACAGGGTTGGTGCGGAACACCGGGGAGCTGTTTTTT. It is translated as CASNTPTGLVRNTGELFF. The full variable domain, its missing parts supplied by reference TRBV7-8 and TRBJ2-2, is GAGVSQSPRYKVAKRGQDVALRCDPISGHVSLFWYQQALGQGPEFLTYFQNEAQLDKSGLPSDRFFAERPEGSVSTLKIQRTQQEDSAVYLCASNTPTGLVRNTGELFFGEGSRLTVL.

The chain carries TRBV10-3 and TRBJ2-2; D is uncertain. CDR1 and CDR2 (germline): ENHRY, SYGVKD. The germline V and J ends were trimmed by 3 bases and 7 bases, with 18 bases remaining between them. The length of the CDR3 is 16 residues. CDR3 region: CAISDTKVRERGELFF. The DNA for the CDR3 is TGTGCCATCAGTGATACAAAAGTGCGCGAGCGCGGGGAGCTGTTTTTT.

This clone has a single count. This chain uses TRBV27 with TRBJ2-5; 7 bases are shared with TRBD1. This CDR3 has 15 amino acids. V dropped 6 bases and J dropped 3; count of bases not matched to a gene: 10. Germline CDR1 MNHEY, CDR2 SMNVEV (reference sequence). The CDR3 loop is CASSRTVDREETQYF. The CDR3 DNA is TGTGCCAGCAGCAGAACGGTAGACAGGGAAGAGACCCAGTACTTC.

This chain uses TRBV29-1 with TRBJ2-1, with D tentatively TRBD1 (6 bases). V was clipped by 4 bases and J by 4 bases, with 14 bases between them. The CDR3 is 14 residues long. Germline V lookup: CDR1 SQVTM, CDR2 ANQGSEA. The CDR3 loop is CSVGGQTPYNEQFF. The CDR3 DNA is TGCAGCGTTGGAGGACAGACACCTTACAATGAGCAGTTCTTC.

This sequence joins TRBV5-6 and TRBJ2-1; D is uncertain. The CDR3 has 13 amino acids. V dropped 4 bases and J dropped 3 bases, with 8 bases sitting between them. Looked up from germline, CDR1 is SGHDT and CDR2 is YYEEEE. CDR3: CASSPIDYNEQFF. As DNA, the CDR3 is TGTGCCAGCAGCCCGATAGACTACAATGAGCAGTTCTTC. Supplemented by reference TRBV5-6 and TRBJ2-1, the full variable domain reads DAGVTQSPTHLIKTRGQQVTLRCSPKSGHDTVSWYQQALGQGPQFIFQYYEEEERQRGNFPDRFSGHQFPNYSSELNVNALLLGDSALYLCASSPIDYNEQFFGPGTRLTVL.

About this clone itself: One junction end disagrees with the germline gene, perhaps due to a read error. This CDR3 reads CASSVLYNSPLHF. CDR3 coding DNA: TGTGCCAGCAGTGTGCTCTATAATTCCCCCCTCCACTTT. This chain joins TRBV28 and TRBJ1-6; D gene ambiguous. The V gene's germline CDR1 is MDHEN and CDR2 SYDVKM. CDR3 length equals 13 residues.

The genes are TRBV19 and TRBJ1-5; tentative D call: TRBD1 (6 bases). V shed 8 bases and J shed 2 bases, with 10 bases lying between them. CDR1 is LNHDA, CDR2 SQIVND, per germline (reference sequence). This CDR3 comprises 13 residues. This CDR3 is CASGGRGNQPQHF. CDR3 DNA: TGTGCCAGTGGGGGCAGGGGCAATCAGCCCCAGCATTTT. The full variable domain, in which reference TRBV19 and TRBJ1-5 provide the parts outside the CDR3, is DGGITQSPKYLFRKEGQNVTLSCEQNLNHDAMYWYRQDPGQGLRLIYYSQIVNDFQKGDIAEGYSVSREKKESFPLTVTSAQKNPTAFYLCASGGRGNQPQHFGDGTRLSIL.